Each of the 23 T cell receptor beta chains below was sequenced from the same sample in a study of blood T cells in healthy people across ages. The authors ran a second PCR of about 7 to 12 cycles using a sample-barcoded 5' primer and a J-beta primer mix. TCRdb re-analysed the 5' RACE reads in MiXCR, keeping a single row per CDR3 protein. The table records more than 550,000 distinct CDR3 sequences, 20% to 25% of them present only once. The sequencing input was blood. The receptors originated from a man between 65 and 85 years old in good health.

The J gene is TRBJ1-6, the V gene TRBV29-1; weak D call: TRBD1 (6 bases). The V gene's germline CDR1 is SQVTM and CDR2 ANQGSEA. This CDR3 has 12 amino acids. Trimming removed 4 bases at V and 9 bases at J, with 10 bases between. The CDR3 nucleotides are TGCAGCGTTGGGGACAACGGTTCACCCCTCCACTTT. It is translated as CSVGDNGSPLHF.

In this sample, this clonotype turned up many times. The genes are TRBV13 and TRBJ2-6; D perhaps matches TRBD1 (5 bases). CDR1 and CDR2 from the germline V gene are PRHDT and FYEKMQ (reference sequence). Trimming shortened V by 5 bases and J by 1 base, and 9 bases separated the two germline ends. This CDR3 region has 15 residues. CDR3 protein: CASSAQGSGANVLTF. The CDR3 DNA is TGTGCCAGCAGCGCCCAGGGTTCTGGGGCCAACGTCCTGACTTTC.

This clonotype was recorded many times. The genes are TRBV28 and TRBJ2-5; D is undetermined. The CDR3 totals 15 residues. CDR1 MDHEN and CDR2 SYDVKM come from the germline V gene. Trimming took off 6 bases at V and 1 base at J, with 15 bases between the two ends. For the CDR3, the DNA is TGTGCCAGCAGGACTCACCCTTTAGTCCAAGAGACCCAGTACTTC. Translation gives CASRTHPLVQETQYF.

This clonotype was detected a few times. The chain couples TRBV7-9 to TRBJ2-3, with 7 bases fitting TRBD2. Germline lookup yields CDR1 SEHNR and CDR2 FQNEAQ (reference sequence). V gave up 8 bases and J gave up 2 bases; unmatched junction bases: 7. The CDR3 extends over 14 amino acids. CDR3 coding DNA: TGTGCCAGCCGAGTAAGCGGGAACACAGATACGCAGTATTTT. This translates into CASRVSGNTDTQYF. Combining the CDR3 with reference TRBV7-9 and TRBJ2-3 gives the whole variable domain DTGVSQNPRHKITKRGQNVTFRCDPISEHNRLYWYRQTLGQGPEFLTYFQNEAQLEKSRLLSDRFSAERPKGSFSTLEIQRTEQGDSAMYLCASRVSGNTDTQYFGPGTRLTVL.

The chain joins TRBV7-9 to TRBJ2-1, with D maybe TRBD1 (5 bases). The V gene lost 7 bases and the J gene lost 4 bases, with 8 bases spanning the gap. The germline gives CDR1 SEHNR, CDR2 FQNEAQ (reference sequence). The CDR3 loop spans 12 amino acids. The CDR3 loop is CASKPGYNEQFF. The CDR3, as DNA: TGTGCCAGCAAACCAGGGTACAATGAGCAGTTCTTC.

Comment on this clonotype: As the CDR3 is not closed by the conserved phenylalanine or tryptophan, this likely results from a read error. The rearrangement uses TRBV10-3 and TRBJ1-1; possibly TRBD1 for D (6 bases). The V end lost 6 bases, the J end lost 4 bases, and 12 bases lay between the germline ends. The CDR3 runs 13 residues. The V gene's germline CDR1 is ENHRY and CDR2 SYGVKD. The CDR3, as DNA: TGTGCCATCAGGAACAGGGTCGGCACTGAAGCTTTCCTT. Its translation: CAIRNRVGTEAFL.

This clonotype occurred a few times. The chain recombines TRBV4-3 with TRBJ1-2, with 7 positions matching TRBD1. V was pared by 0 bases and J by 2 bases, with 6 bases of the junction left unmatched. This CDR3 has 16 amino acids. The V gene's germline CDR1 is LGHNA and CDR2 YSLEER. The CDR3: CASSQEPIQGNYGYTF. CDR3 DNA: TGCGCCAGCAGCCAAGAGCCCATACAGGGGAACTATGGCTACACCTTC.

The rearrangement joins TRBV20-1 to TRBJ2-1; no clear D. Germline CDR1 reads DFQATT; CDR2 reads SNEGSKA (reference sequence). The V gene lost 4 bases and the J gene lost 7 bases, with 8 bases spanning the gap. This CDR3 spans 11 amino acids. CDR3 protein: CSATSPNEQFF. In nucleotides, the CDR3 is TGCAGTGCTACTAGTCCGAATGAGCAGTTCTTC.

The sample holds a few counts of this clonotype. The chain couples TRBV6-5 to TRBJ1-1; 12 bases map to TRBD1. The CDR3 covers 15 residues. CDR1 and CDR2 from the germline V gene are MNHEY and SVGAGI. The V and J ends lost 6 bases and 5 bases, in that order; junction bases with no gene match: 7. The CDR3 nucleotides are TGTGCCAGCAGACCGGGACAGGGGGCGAGAACTGAAGCTTTCTTT. Its translation is CASRPGQGARTEAFF.

In this sample, this clonotype turned up a few times. V is TRBV14 and J is TRBJ1-4, with D uncertain. The CDR3 covers 15 residues. The V end was cut by 6 bases, the J end by 4 bases, with 15 bases between. Germline V gene data show CDR1 as SGHDN and CDR2 as FVKESK. The DNA of the CDR3 is TGTGCCAGCAGTAAGACCAGAGGCGGTAATGAAAAACTGTTTTTT. Translating gives CASSKTRGGNEKLFF.

This CDR3 reads CASIPGQYNEQFF. The CDR3 DNA reads TGTGCCAGCATCCCGGGCCAGTACAATGAGCAGTTCTTC. The rearrangement joins TRBV12-3 or TRBV12-4 to TRBJ2-1; no clear D gene. This CDR3 is 13 amino acids long. V was shortened by 7 bases and J by 4 bases, with 11 bases between the two germline ends.

The gene calls are TRBV7-9 and TRBJ2-1, with 10 nucleotides matching TRBD2. V lost 2 bases to trimming and J lost 0 bases; unmatched junction nucleotides: 4. The CDR3 has 17 residues. Germline-derived CDR1 and CDR2 are SEHNR and FQNEAQ (reference sequence). The CDR3 sequence is CASSLSAGGISYNEQFF. DNA of the CDR3: TGTGCCAGCAGCTTATCAGCGGGGGGGATCTCCTACAATGAGCAGTTCTTC.

The chain couples TRBV3-1 to TRBJ2-1; D call uncertain. CDR1 and CDR2 (germline): LGHDT, YNNKEL (reference sequence). CDR3 length equals 15 residues. V lost 1 base to trimming and J lost 2 bases, with 9 bases between them. In DNA, the CDR3 is TGTGCCAGCAGCCAAGCTCGGAGCGCCTACAATGAGCAGTTCTTC. This encodes CASSQARSAYNEQFF.

The chain joins TRBV10-3 to TRBJ2-3, with 8 positions matching TRBD2. The CDR3 contains 14 residues. The junction had 8 bases not matched to a gene; V was cut back by 6 bases and J by 6 bases. The germline CDR1 and CDR2 sequences are ENHRY and SYGVKD. This CDR3 is CAIRIAGMGDTQYF. For the CDR3, the DNA is TGTGCCATCAGGATAGCGGGAATGGGTGATACGCAGTATTTT.

This clonotype has a handful of counts. The rearrangement joins TRBV20-1 to TRBJ2-1; D possibly corresponds to TRBD2 (6 bases). In germline, CDR1 is DFQATT, CDR2 SNEGSKA (reference sequence). With 6 bases removed from V and 0 bases from J, the gap between germline ends came to 12 bases. The CDR3 contains 14 residues. CDR3 coding DNA: TGCAGTGCCCACGCGGGGACCTCCTACAATGAGCAGTTCTTC. Its translation: CSAHAGTSYNEQFF.

This clonotype was recorded a few times. This rearrangement joins TRBV19 to TRBJ2-1; maybe TRBD2 (5 bases). This CDR3 comprises 12 residues. The V and J ends lost 8 bases and 3 bases respectively, with 8 bases between them. CDR1 and CDR2 (germline): LNHDA, SQIVND (reference sequence). The CDR3 spells CASAGFYNEQFF. Here the CDR3 DNA reads TGTGCCAGTGCGGGCTTCTACAATGAGCAGTTCTTC.

The chain has TRBV2 and TRBJ1-5; D not resolved. Trimming removed 0 bases at V and 8 bases at J, with 5 bases between. This CDR3 is 12 amino acids long. Per the germline V gene, CDR1 is SNHLY and CDR2 is FYNNEI. This CDR3 reads CASSEAGKPQHF. The CDR3 DNA sequence: TGTGCCAGCAGTGAAGCGGGAAAGCCCCAGCATTTT.

This clonotype occurred a few times. V and J are TRBV19 and TRBJ2-1; D tentatively reads TRBD1 or TRBD2 (5 bases each). The CDR3 has 13 residues. Germline V gives CDR1 LNHDA, CDR2 SQIVND (reference sequence). V lost 10 bases and J lost 6, with 16 bases in between. The CDR3 DNA is TGTGCCACCTCTTGGGGGTCTGCCAATGAGCAGTTCTTC. This translates into CATSWGSANEQFF.

This clonotype was observed a handful of times. Mismatch with germline at one junction end may stem from a read error. The rearrangement uses TRBV3-1 and TRBJ2-1, with unresolved D. CDR3 length equals 11 residues. CDR1 and CDR2 (germline): LGHDT, YNNKEL (reference sequence). In nucleotides, the CDR3 is TGTGCCAGCAGCCAAGTGAGTGAGCAGTTCTTT. The encoded protein is CASSQVSEQFF.

The V and J genes are TRBV12-3 or TRBV12-4 and TRBJ2-1; TRBD1 or TRBD2 may be the D gene (5 bases each). V was trimmed by 1 base and J by 8 bases, leaving 9 bases between them. CDR3 length equals 13 residues. CDR3 sequence: CASSLGGTHEQFF. The CDR3 coding sequence is TGTGCCAGCAGTTTAGGAGGGACCCATGAGCAGTTCTTC.

The CDR3 loop is CASSKPTGKNIQYF. The CDR3 nucleotides are TGTGCCAGCAGTAAACCCACAGGGAAAAACATTCAGTACTTC. V usage is TRBV28 and J usage is TRBJ2-4, with a possible D match to TRBD1 (6 bases). Germline CDR1 and CDR2: MDHEN and SYDVKM. The CDR3 spans 14 residues. Trimming took off 5 bases at V and 4 bases at J, with 12 bases between the two ends.

The chain joins TRBV11-3 to TRBJ2-1, with 9 bases aligning to TRBD2. Germline CDR1 reads SGHNT; CDR2 reads YENEEA. Losses at the gene ends were 2 bases for V and 10 bases for J; bases not matched to a gene: 9. The CDR3 is 15 amino acids. Written as DNA, the CDR3 is TGTGCCAGCAGCTTATTTAGCGGGAGTGAGGAAGAGCAGTTCTTC. Encoded protein: CASSLFSGSEEEQFF.

A few counts support this clonotype. The chain employs TRBV6-6 and TRBJ2-7, with 7 bases identical to TRBD2. The assigned J gene may be wrong: the sequence end matches TRBJ2-1 better. CDR1 is MNHNY, CDR2 SVGAGI, per germline (reference sequence). The CDR3 has 16 amino acids. CDR3 region: CASSPKKREPYNEQFF. Here the CDR3 DNA reads TGTGCCAGCAGTCCGAAGAAGCGGGAACCCTACAATGAGCAGTTCTTC.